These T cell receptor beta chains were read from a single sample in a study of blood T cell repertoires in COVID-19. The data were produced by immunoSEQ multiplex PCR, yet TCRdb's version contains in-frame clones alone and is incomplete. Here the sample spans about 260,000 clones, approximately 84% being singletons. Sequences were obtained from peripheral blood. The receptors derive from a woman aged 80 or over with acute or convalescent COVID-19. CDR3s include the opening cysteine and the closing phenylalanine or tryptophan. The D gene is left open where the match is weak. Rows may omit the clone size; those that give it use once, few, many or a size class.

length,V,J,size,D,DNA,CDR3
15,TRBV2,TRBJ1-1,once,TRBD1,TGTGCCAGCAGGGGACAGGGGGCCTTAAACACTGAAGCTTTCTTT,CASRGQGALNTEAFF
17,TRBV7-7,TRBJ2-1,.,TRBD2,TGTGCTAGCAGCCCAACACATCTAGCGGGAACCCACGGTGAGCAGTTCTTC,CASSPTHLAGTHGEQFF
13,TRBV12-3/TRBV12-4,TRBJ1-1,.,.,TGTGCCAGCAGTTTAGCGGGCTACACTGAAGCTTTCTTT,CASSLAGYTEAFF
13,TRBV11-3,TRBJ1-1,.,.,TGTGCCAGCAGCCCCCGGGAGAACACTGAAGCTTTCTTT,CASSPRENTEAFF
15,TRBV2,TRBJ1-1,few,.,TGTGCCAGCGTCTCAAGGGGGGGCCAGAACACTGAAGCTTTCTTT,CASVSRGGQNTEAFF
12,TRBV6-5,TRBJ2-1,.,.,TGTGCCAGCAGCGCCGGTTACAATGAGCAGTTCTTC,CASSAGYNEQFF
13,TRBV18,TRBJ1-2,few,TRBD1,TGTGCCAGCTCAGCTGACAGGGGCTATGGCTACACCTTC,CASSADRGYGYTF
17,TRBV5-1,TRBJ2-5,.,TRBD2,TGCGCCAGCAGCTCCGGGACTAGTCTTCAGGGCCAAGAGACCCAGTACTTC,CASSSGTSLQGQETQYF
15,TRBV7-9,TRBJ1-1,.,.,TGTGCCAGCAGCTTAGCGCTGAAGCGGGACACTGAAGCTTTCTTT,CASSLALKRDTEAFF
17,TRBV5-1,TRBJ2-1,.,TRBD2,TGCGCCAGCAGCTTATCTAGCGGGAGGGGGTCCTACAATGAGCAGTTCTTC,CASSLSSGRGSYNEQFF
14,TRBV28,TRBJ1-1,.,.,TGTGCCAGCAGTTTTAGGGGGGGCCGGGCTGAAGCTTTCTTT,CASSFRGGRAEAFF
14,TRBV9,TRBJ2-5,.,.,TGTGCCAGCAGCGTAGAGGGCAGGGGAGAGACCCAGTACTTC,CASSVEGRGETQYF
13,TRBV7-9,TRBJ1-6,.,.,TGTGCCAGCAGCCCAGACGGGAATTCACCCCTCCACTTT,CASSPDGNSPLHF
17,TRBV28,TRBJ2-7,.,TRBD2,TGTGCCAGCAGTTTCGGCTCCTTAACGGGAGGCAGCTACGAGCAGTACTTC,CASSFGSLTGGSYEQYF
13,TRBV6-5,TRBJ2-4,.,.,TGTGCCAGCAGTTACTCGCGAGGTACCATTCAGTACTTC,CASSYSRGTIQYF
15,TRBV7-9,TRBJ1-2,.,.,TGTGCCAGCAGCAAAGAGCCCCGGGGGACTGAGGGCTACACCTTC,CASSKEPRGTEGYTF
14,TRBV29-1,TRBJ1-3,.,.,TGCAGCGTTGAGGACATCCACTCTGGAAACACCATATATTTT,CSVEDIHSGNTIYF
13,TRBV7-2,TRBJ2-3,.,.,TGTGCCAGCAGCTTAGCGAGGACAGATACGCAGTATTTT,CASSLARTDTQYF
15,TRBV5-4,TRBJ1-4,.,.,TGTGCCAGCAGCTTTGACAGCGCAACTAATGAAAAACTGTTTTTT,CASSFDSATNEKLFF
19,TRBV11-2,TRBJ2-4,.,TRBD2,TGTGCCAGCAGCCCAGGACTAGCGGGGGGGAATATAGCCAAAAACATTCAGTACTTC,CASSPGLAGGNIAKNIQYF
15,TRBV5-5,TRBJ1-1,.,TRBD1,TGTGCCAGCCTACCGACAGGGCCCATGAACACTGAAGCTTTCTTT,CASLPTGPMNTEAFF
15,TRBV9,TRBJ1-6,once,.,TGTGCCAGCAGCCACCAGGGGAAGGTAAATTCACCCCTCCACTTT,CASSHQGKVNSPLHF
15,TRBV5-1,TRBJ1-6,.,TRBD1,TGCGCCAGCAGCGACGGGACAGGGGGTAATTCACCCCTCCACTTT,CASSDGTGGNSPLHF
16,TRBV5-6,TRBJ2-3,.,TRBD2,TGTGCCAGCAGCTTCAGACTAGCGGGGTTTGCAGATACGCAGTATTTT,CASSFRLAGFADTQYF
14,TRBV18,TRBJ1-5,.,TRBD1,TGTGCCAGCTCACAGTCGGGACAGGGCCAGCCCCAGCATTTT,CASSQSGQGQPQHF
14,TRBV6-2/TRBV6-3,TRBJ2-7,.,TRBD2,TGTGCCAGCAGCAGGACTAGCGGGAGCTACGAGCAGTACTTC,CASSRTSGSYEQYF
15,TRBV4-3,TRBJ1-5,few,TRBD1,TGCGCCAGCAGCCAAGATCGACAGGGGGGTCAGCCCCAGCATTTT,CASSQDRQGGQPQHF
15,TRBV6-6,TRBJ2-7,once,.,TGTGCCAGCAGTGCCCCGGACAGAGCCTCCTACGAGCAGTACTTC,CASSAPDRASYEQYF
14,TRBV2,TRBJ1-6,.,.,TGTGCCAGCAGGGGGCCTATTTATAATTCACCCCTCCACTTT,CASRGPIYNSPLHF
19,TRBV7-2,TRBJ2-6,.,TRBD2,TGTGCCAGCAGCCTGTTGGGAGGGGCCCACTCCTCTGGGGCCAACGTCCTGACTTTC,CASSLLGGAHSSGANVLTF
14,TRBV6-5,TRBJ2-1,.,TRBD1,TGTGCCAGCCGAACGGACAGGGCATCCAATGAGCAGTTCTTC,CASRTDRASNEQFF
13,TRBV28,TRBJ2-3,.,.,TGTGCCAGCAGTCCCACTATTACAGATACGCAGTATTTT,CASSPTITDTQYF
15,TRBV6-1,TRBJ1-6,once,.,TGTGCCAGCAACTCAGGGGACGCCTATAATTCACCCCTCCACTTT,CASNSGDAYNSPLHF
13,TRBV19,TRBJ1-1,.,.,TGTGCCAGTGGAATGACAGAGAACACTGAAGCTTTCTTT,CASGMTENTEAFF
14,TRBV5-6,TRBJ2-7,.,.,TGTGCCAGCAGTGTGGGTCGGAGGACTTACGAGCAGTACTTC,CASSVGRRTYEQYF
14,TRBV5-5,TRBJ1-2,few,.,TGTGCCAGCAGCTTGGATGGTCTCTGGAGTGGCTACACCTTC,CASSLDGLWSGYTF
13,TRBV7-8,TRBJ1-1,.,.,TGTGCCAGCAGCTTAGTCCCAAACACTGAAGCTTTCTTT,CASSLVPNTEAFF
15,TRBV5-1,TRBJ1-6,.,TRBD1,TGCGCCAGCAGCTTGTTCCCCAGACAGGGTTCACCCCTCCACTTT,CASSLFPRQGSPLHF
15,TRBV5-1,TRBJ2-1,.,TRBD2,TGCGCCAGCAGCCCCGGACTAGCGGGAGATAATGAGCAGTTCTTC,CASSPGLAGDNEQFF
15,TRBV27,TRBJ2-1,.,TRBD2,TGTGCCAGCAGTTTGGGCGGGAGCTCCTACAATGAGCAGTTCTTC,CASSLGGSSYNEQFF
16,TRBV11-1,TRBJ2-6,.,TRBD2,TGTGCCAGCAGCCAAGTCGGGGGGGCTGGGGCCAACGTCCTGACTTTC,CASSQVGGAGANVLTF
15,TRBV5-5,TRBJ1-2,once,TRBD1,TGTGCCAGCAGCCACACGACAGGGGACGAGTATGGCTACACCTTC,CASSHTTGDEYGYTF
15,TRBV27,TRBJ1-4,.,TRBD1,TGTGCCAGCAGTTTACCGGGACAGGGGGGAGAAAAACTGTTTTTT,CASSLPGQGGEKLFF
14,TRBV7-8,TRBJ2-7,.,.,TGTGCCAGCAGCTTTAATCAGGGCTCCTACGAGCAGTACTTC,CASSFNQGSYEQYF
13,TRBV11-3,TRBJ2-7,.,TRBD1,TGTGCCAGCAGCCGGGACAGGGGTTACGAGCAGTACTTC,CASSRDRGYEQYF
15,TRBV15,TRBJ2-5,once,.,TGTGCCACCAGCAGAGATCGGGCGAGGGAAGAGACCCAGTACTTC,CATSRDRAREETQYF